The clone carrying this T cell receptor (beta chain) was counted only a few times. The antigen is unknown. The junction had 2 bases not matched to a gene; V was cut back by 2 bases and J by 5 bases. This CDR3 region has 14 residues. CDR1 is SNHLY and CDR2 is FYNNEI in the germline V gene. The data were obtained in a study of CD8+ T cells in alopecia areata. Whole-study findings and limits: More clonal than normal scalp was lesional scalp, particularly alopecia totalis/universalis.

RNA extraction and reverse transcription yielded cDNA as sequencing template. The assay was immunoSEQ multiplex PCR, and TCRdb's table has in-frame clones only and misses some. This sample yields some 110,000 clones, of which 30% to 40% are seen a single time; over 3% belongs to the top ten. This chain joins TRBV2 and TRBJ2-1; 8 bases map to TRBD2. The sequenced sample was CD4+ T cells sorted from blood. The receptor was derived from a human donor with alopecia areata. CDR3 nucleotides: TGTGCCAGCAGTGAAAGACTAGCGAACAATGAGCAGTTCTTC. It codes for CASSERLANNEQFF.